This T cell receptor beta chain was obtained from a study of blood T cell repertoires in COVID-19. Study context: Acute and convalescent COVID-19 samples came from the United States, Italy and Spain. The analysed material was cDNA or gDNA that came from T cells, B-cell-depleted T cells, or PBMCs.

Libraries were prepared by immunoSEQ multiplex PCR; TCRdb keeps only in-frame clonotypes and omits some of them. The data contain 90,000 to 130,000 clones, around 82% of them seen just once; the ten biggest clones take up approximately 17%. This TCR was sampled from a woman aged 60-75 years with acute or convalescent COVID-19. Sequencing was carried out using peripheral blood.

DNA of the CDR3: TGTGCCAGCAGTGAAGCATACGACAGGGTAGGGGAGAGTGAAGCTTTCTTT. Translation gives CASSEAYDRVGESEAFF. This chain joins TRBV6-1 and TRBJ1-1; 7 nucleotides line up with TRBD1. The J segment lost 7 bases and the V segment lost 0 bases, leaving 14 bases of the junction unmatched. This CDR3 spans 17 amino acids. Germline V CDR1 and CDR2: MNHNS, SASEGT.